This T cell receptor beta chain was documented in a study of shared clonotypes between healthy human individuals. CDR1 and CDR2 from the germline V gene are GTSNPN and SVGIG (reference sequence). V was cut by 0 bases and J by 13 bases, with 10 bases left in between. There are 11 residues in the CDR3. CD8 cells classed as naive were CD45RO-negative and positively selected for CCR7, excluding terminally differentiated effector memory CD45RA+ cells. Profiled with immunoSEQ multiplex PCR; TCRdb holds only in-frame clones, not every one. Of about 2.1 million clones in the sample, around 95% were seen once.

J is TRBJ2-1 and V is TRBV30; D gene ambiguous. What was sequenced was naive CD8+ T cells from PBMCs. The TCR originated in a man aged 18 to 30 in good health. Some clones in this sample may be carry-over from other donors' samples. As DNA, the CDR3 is TGTGCCTGGAGTGTAGGTTTTGAACAGTTCTTC. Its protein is CAWSVGFEQFF.